In this sample, the clone carrying this T cell receptor (beta chain) turned up many times. Its antigen is as yet unknown. The data originate from a study of identical twins. Each donor (without exception) was a healthy Caucasian. In TCRdb, the 5' RACE reads were re-called with MiXCR into one record per CDR3 protein. This sample has about 390,000 distinct CDR3 sequences; approximately 8.8% occur once, and the top ten carry 8% to 9.5%. This CDR3 comprises 14 residues. Germline lookup yields CDR1 SEHNR and CDR2 FQNEAQ (reference sequence). Between the trimmed V and J ends, which lost 4 bases and 5 bases, there was a span of 11 bases. Study-wide results and limits: Modelling underestimated the level of out-of-frame TCR alpha sharing observed in monozygotic twins. The conclusions drew on cross-sectional statistical analysis instead of tracking the same donors. Beta clonotypes that were abundant in cord blood contained fewer insertions, a pattern absent from memory repertoires.

V gene TRBV7-9 combines with J gene TRBJ2-2; D gene ambiguous. Sequencing was done on a sample of naive T cells sorted from blood. This clonotype was obtained from a woman between 45 and 60 years old in good health. CDR3 sequence (DNA): TGTGCCAGCAGCTCCGATTTAAAGACCGGGGAGCTGTTTTTT. As protein: CASSSDLKTGELFF.